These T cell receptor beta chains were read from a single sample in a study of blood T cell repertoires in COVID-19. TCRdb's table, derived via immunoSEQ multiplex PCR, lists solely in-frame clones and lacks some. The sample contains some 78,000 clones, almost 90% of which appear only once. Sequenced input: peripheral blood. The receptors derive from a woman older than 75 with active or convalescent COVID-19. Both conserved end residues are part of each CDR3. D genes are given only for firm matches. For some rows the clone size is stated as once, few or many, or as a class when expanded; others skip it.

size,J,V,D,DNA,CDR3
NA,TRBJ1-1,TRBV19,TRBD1,TGTGCCAGTAGTATCCAGGGGGCTGACACTGAAGCTTTCTTT,CASSIQGADTEAFF
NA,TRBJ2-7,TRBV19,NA,TGTGCCAGTAGGGCAGGGCCAAGCTCCTACGAGCAGTACTTC,CASRAGPSSYEQYF
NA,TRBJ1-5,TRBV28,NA,TGTGCCAGCAGGTACAGGGAGCAGCCCCAGCATTTT,CASRYREQPQHF
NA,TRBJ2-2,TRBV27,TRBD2,TGTGCCAGCAGTTTATCGGGGACTAGCGGGAACACCGGGGAGCTGTTTTTT,CASSLSGTSGNTGELFF
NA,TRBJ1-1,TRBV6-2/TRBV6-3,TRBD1,TGTGCCAGCAGTTGGGACAGGGTCGGTACTGAAGCTTTCTTT,CASSWDRVGTEAFF
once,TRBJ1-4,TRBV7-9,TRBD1,TGTGCCAGCAGCGACCCGGGACAGTTTAATGAAAAACTGTTTTTT,CASSDPGQFNEKLFF
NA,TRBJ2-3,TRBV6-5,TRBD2,TGTGCCAGCCGGGGGGACACAGATACGCAGTATTTT,CASRGDTDTQYF
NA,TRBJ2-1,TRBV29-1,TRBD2,TGCAGCGTTGAGGAAGCGGGAGGGCGAAAGCAGTTCTTC,CSVEEAGGRKQFF
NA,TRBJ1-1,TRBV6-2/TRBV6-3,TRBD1,TGTGCCAGCAGTCGCGAAACAGGGGGCGTGAAGAACACTGAAGCTTTCTTT,CASSRETGGVKNTEAFF
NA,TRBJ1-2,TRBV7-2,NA,TGTGCCAGCAGCCACGGGTTTCGGTCAGTGGCCGGCTACACCTTC,CASSHGFRSVAGYTF
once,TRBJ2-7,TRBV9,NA,TGTGCCAGCAGCGTAGCGCCCGCGTACGAGCAGTACTTC,CASSVAPAYEQYF
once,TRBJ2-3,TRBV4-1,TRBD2,TGCGCCAGCAGCCAAGTCCCGGGACTAGCGGGACCCTCTAGCACAGATACGCAGTATTTT,CASSQVPGLAGPSSTDTQYF
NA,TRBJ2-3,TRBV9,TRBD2,TGTGCCAGCAGCGTAGATCCCCACCTTGGACTAGTGAATACGCAGTATTTT,CASSVDPHLGLVNTQYF
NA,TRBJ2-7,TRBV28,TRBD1,TGTGCCAGCAGGCGGACAGGGGGTAACGCGCAGTACTTC,CASRRTGGNAQYF
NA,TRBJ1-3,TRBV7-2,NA,TGTGCCAGCAGTTCCGGGTTAAACTCTGGAAACACCATATATTTT,CASSSGLNSGNTIYF
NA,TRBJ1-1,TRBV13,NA,TGTGCCAGCAGCGCCCGGAGGGGTAGGGGCACTGAAGCTTTCTTT,CASSARRGRGTEAFF
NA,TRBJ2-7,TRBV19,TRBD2,TGTGCCAGTAAGCCTAGCGGGACCTACGAGCAGTACTTC,CASKPSGTYEQYF
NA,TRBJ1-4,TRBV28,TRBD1,TGTGCCAGCAGTTTACCTGGGACAGGAAATGAAAAACTGTTTTTT,CASSLPGTGNEKLFF
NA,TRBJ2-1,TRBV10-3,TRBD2,TGTGCCGCCCGCCTAGCGGGAGGTGGCAATGAGCAGTTCTTC,CAARLAGGGNEQFF
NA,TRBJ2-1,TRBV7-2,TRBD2,TGTGCCAGCAGCTTTCTAGGACTAGCGACCTACAATGAGCAGTTCTTC,CASSFLGLATYNEQFF